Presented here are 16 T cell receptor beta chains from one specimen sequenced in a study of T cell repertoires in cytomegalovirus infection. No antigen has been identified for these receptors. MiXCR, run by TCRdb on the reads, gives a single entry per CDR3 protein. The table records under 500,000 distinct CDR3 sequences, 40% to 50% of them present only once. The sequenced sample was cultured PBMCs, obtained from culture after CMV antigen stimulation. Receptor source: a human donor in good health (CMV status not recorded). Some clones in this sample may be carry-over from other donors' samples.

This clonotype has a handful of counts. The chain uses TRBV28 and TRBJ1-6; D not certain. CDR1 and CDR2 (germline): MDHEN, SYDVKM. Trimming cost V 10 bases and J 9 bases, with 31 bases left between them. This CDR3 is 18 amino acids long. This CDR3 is CAIVTKNSLSWARSPLHF. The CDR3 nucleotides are TGTGCCATCGTTACTAAGAACAGTCTTTCCTGGGCGCGTTCACCCCTCCACTTT.

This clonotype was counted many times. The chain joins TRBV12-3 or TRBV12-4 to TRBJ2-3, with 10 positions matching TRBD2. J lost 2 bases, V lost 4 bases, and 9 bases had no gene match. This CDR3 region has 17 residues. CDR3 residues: CASSSRPGLANTDTQYF. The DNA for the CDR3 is TGTGCCAGCAGTTCCCGCCCGGGACTAGCGAACACAGATACGCAGTATTTT.

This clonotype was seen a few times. The CDR3 region is CASSFGGTGDVLASGGSYEQYF. CDR3 bases: TGTGCCAGCAGCTTCGGAGGGACAGGGGATGTCTTGGCTAGCGGGGGGTCCTACGAGCAGTACTTC. The rearrangement links TRBV7-4 to TRBJ2-7; tentatively, D is TRBD2 (11 bases). Trimming stripped 3 bases from V and 1 base from J, with 34 bases between. CDR1 is SGHVT, CDR2 SQSDAQ, per germline. The CDR3 sequence is 22 residues long.

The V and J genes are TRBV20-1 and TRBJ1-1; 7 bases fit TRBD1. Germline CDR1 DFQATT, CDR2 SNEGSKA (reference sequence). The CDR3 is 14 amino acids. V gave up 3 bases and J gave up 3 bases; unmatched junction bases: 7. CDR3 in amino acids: CSASPGQSYTEAFF. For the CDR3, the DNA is TGCAGTGCTAGTCCGGGACAGAGTTACACTGAAGCTTTCTTT.

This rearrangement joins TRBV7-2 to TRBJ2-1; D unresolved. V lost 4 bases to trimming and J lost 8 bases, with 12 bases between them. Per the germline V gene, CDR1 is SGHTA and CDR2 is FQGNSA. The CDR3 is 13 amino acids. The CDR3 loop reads CASSSFSRYEQFF. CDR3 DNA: TGTGCCAGCAGCTCCTTTTCGAGATATGAGCAGTTCTTC.

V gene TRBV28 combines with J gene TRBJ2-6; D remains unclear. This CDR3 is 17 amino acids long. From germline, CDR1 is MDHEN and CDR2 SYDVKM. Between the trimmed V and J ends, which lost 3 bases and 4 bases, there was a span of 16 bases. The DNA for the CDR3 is TGTGCCAGCAGTTTCCCGGGCCCGTCTCCCGGGGCCAACGTCCTGACTTTC. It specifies CASSFPGPSPGANVLTF. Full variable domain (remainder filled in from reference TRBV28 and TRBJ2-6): DVKVTQSSRYLVKRTGEKVFLECVQDMDHENMFWYRQDPGLGLRLIYFSYDVKMKEKGDIPEGYSVSREKKERFSLILESASTNQTSMYLCASSFPGPSPGANVLTFGAGSRLTVL.

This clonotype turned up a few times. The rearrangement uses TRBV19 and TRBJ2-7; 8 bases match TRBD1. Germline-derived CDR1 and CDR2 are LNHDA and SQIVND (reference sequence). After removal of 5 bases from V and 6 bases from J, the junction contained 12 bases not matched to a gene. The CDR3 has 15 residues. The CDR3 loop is CASSRSRGQYGEQYF. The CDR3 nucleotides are TGTGCCAGTAGTCGATCCAGGGGGCAGTATGGCGAGCAGTACTTC.

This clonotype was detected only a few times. The CDR3 spells CASSFASYGYTF. The CDR3 DNA sequence: TGTGCCAGCAGCTTCGCGTCCTATGGCTACACCTTC. The chain is built from TRBV7-2 and TRBJ1-2; D uncertain. The CDR3 has 12 amino acids. Trimming stripped 3 bases from V and 4 bases from J, with 6 bases between. Germline loops: CDR1 SGHTA, CDR2 FQGNSA. Filled out from reference TRBV7-2 and TRBJ1-2, the complete variable domain reads GAGVSQSPSNKVTEKGKDVELRCDPISGHTALYWYRQSLGQGLEFLIYFQGNSAPDKSGLPSDRFSAERTGGSVSTLTIQRTQQEDSAVYLCASSFASYGYTFGSGTRLTVV.

In nucleotides, the CDR3 is TGTGCCAGCAGCGGCCTTCGGACAGGGTCGGACACTGAAGCTTTCTTT. Amino acid sequence: CASSGLRTGSDTEAFF. The V and J genes are TRBV11-2 and TRBJ1-1; 8 nucleotides match TRBD1. Trimming at V came to 5 bases and at J to 3 bases, leaving 11 bases not matched to a gene. CDR1 is SGHAT, CDR2 FQNNGV, per germline. The CDR3 has 16 amino acids.

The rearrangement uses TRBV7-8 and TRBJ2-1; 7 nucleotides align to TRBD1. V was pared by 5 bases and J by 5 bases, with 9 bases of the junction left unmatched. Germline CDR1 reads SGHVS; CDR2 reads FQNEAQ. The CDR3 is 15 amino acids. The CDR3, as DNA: TGTGCCAGCAGCCTTGGACAGGTCGGGGACAATGAGCAGTTCTTC. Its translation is CASSLGQVGDNEQFF.

The CDR3 DNA follows: TGTGCCAGCAGGGCCTTATGGGGGGGGCTAGGCACAGATACGCAGTATTTT. It translates to CASRALWGGLGTDTQYF. This sequence joins TRBV2 and TRBJ2-3, with D tentatively TRBD2 (7 bases). Germline CDR1 and CDR2: SNHLY and FYNNEI. The CDR3 consists of 17 residues. The V and J ends lost 6 bases and 1 base respectively, with 20 bases between them.

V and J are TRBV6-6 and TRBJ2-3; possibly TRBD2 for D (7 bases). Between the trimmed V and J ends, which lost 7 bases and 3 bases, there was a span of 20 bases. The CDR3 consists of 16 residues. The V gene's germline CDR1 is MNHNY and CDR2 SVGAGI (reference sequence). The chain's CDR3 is CASNTAKGGLTDTQYF. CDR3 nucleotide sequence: TGTGCCAGCAATACCGCAAAGGGGGGGCTTACAGATACGCAGTATTTT.

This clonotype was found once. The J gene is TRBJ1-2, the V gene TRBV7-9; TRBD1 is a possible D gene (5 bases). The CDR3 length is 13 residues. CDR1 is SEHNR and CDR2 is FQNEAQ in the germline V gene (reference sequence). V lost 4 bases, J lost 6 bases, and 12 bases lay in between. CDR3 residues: CASSSQGFNGYTF. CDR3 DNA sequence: TGTGCCAGCAGCTCTCAGGGTTTTAATGGCTACACCTTC. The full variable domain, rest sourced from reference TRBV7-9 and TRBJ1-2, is DTGVSQNPRHKITKRGQNVTFRCDPISEHNRLYWYRQTLGQGPEFLTYFQNEAQLEKSRLLSDRFSAERPKGSFSTLEIQRTEQGDSAMYLCASSSQGFNGYTFGSGTRLTVV.

The CDR3 DNA reads as TGTGCCAGCAGCAGGGAACTGAACACTGAAGCTTTCTTT. It encodes CASSRELNTEAFF. The chain has TRBV2 and TRBJ1-1; D might be TRBD1 (5 bases). Germline loops: CDR1 SNHLY, CDR2 FYNNEI. The CDR3 runs 13 residues. Trimming took off 6 bases at V and 0 bases at J, with 8 bases between the two ends.

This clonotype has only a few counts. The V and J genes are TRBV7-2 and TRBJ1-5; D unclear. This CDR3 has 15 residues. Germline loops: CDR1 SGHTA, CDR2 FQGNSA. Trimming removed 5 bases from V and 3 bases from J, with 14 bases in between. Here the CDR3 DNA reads TGTGCCAGCAGCCTCGTCGGGTCCGCCAATCAGCCCCAGCATTTT. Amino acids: CASSLVGSANQPQHF. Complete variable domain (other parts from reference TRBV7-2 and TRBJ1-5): GAGVSQSPSNKVTEKGKDVELRCDPISGHTALYWYRQSLGQGLEFLIYFQGNSAPDKSGLPSDRFSAERTGGSVSTLTIQRTQQEDSAVYLCASSLVGSANQPQHFGDGTRLSIL.

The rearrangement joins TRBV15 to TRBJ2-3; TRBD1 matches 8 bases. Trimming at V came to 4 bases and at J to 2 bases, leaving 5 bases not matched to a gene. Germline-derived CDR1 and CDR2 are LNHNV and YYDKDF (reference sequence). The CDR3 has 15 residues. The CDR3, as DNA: TGTGCCACCAGCACCCGGGACAGGAACACAGATACGCAGTATTTT. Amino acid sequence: CATSTRDRNTDTQYF.